A selection of T cell receptor beta chains follows, all from one sample in a study of blood T cell repertoires in COVID-19. Clones were sequenced by immunoSEQ multiplex PCR, and TCRdb holds only the in-frame ones, with some missing. Of 150,000 to 200,000 clones in the sample, around four fifths are singletons; the top ten hold approximately 7.6%. The sequencing input was peripheral blood. The receptor source for this set is a woman of 80 years or more with COVID-19, enrolled during active disease. CDR3s leave out the opening cysteine and the closing phenylalanine or tryptophan.

V gene	J gene	CDR3 protein
TRBV3-1/TRBV3-2	TRBJ1-2	ASSSGSDRSGT
TRBV6-5	TRBJ1-5	ASSYSRNQPQH
TRBV28	TRBJ1-2	ASIFWGGDGYT
TRBV21-1	TRBJ1-5	ASSKTGLGRASSNQPQH
TRBV5-8	TRBJ1-6	ASRTTGWNSPLH
TRBV6-1	TRBJ2-3	ASSEKRGGPHTDTQY
TRBV7-8	TRBJ2-7	ASSSAGAYEQY
TRBV4-1	TRBJ1-6	ASSQDSWDRTYNSPLH
TRBV6-5	TRBJ2-5	ASSYRLAGEAQY
TRBV5-5	TRBJ1-1	ASSPEGRSITEAF
TRBV10-3	TRBJ2-7	AISESTPREQY
TRBV9	TRBJ1-1	ASSPRSAGSSPGTEAF
TRBV6-5	TRBJ2-7	ASSYALAGAYEQY
TRBV2	TRBJ2-1	ASSSGSSLWGNEQF
TRBV3-1/TRBV3-2	TRBJ1-1	ASSQETTTRAF
TRBV5-4	TRBJ1-1	ASSRGQENTEAF
TRBV3-1/TRBV3-2	TRBJ2-3	ATASGGSGTDTQY
TRBV18	TRBJ2-5	ASSPVVGEETQY
TRBV3-1/TRBV3-2	TRBJ2-1	ASSSSEPHNEQF
TRBV20-1	TRBJ1-2	SASEGGRLDGYT
TRBV3-1/TRBV3-2	TRBJ1-2	ASSQGGRADLNYGYT
TRBV6-5	TRBJ2-1	ASRPTGYNEQF
TRBV7-3	TRBJ1-1	ASSLMAGAGTEAF
TRBV5-4	TRBJ2-7	ASSRDSYEQY
TRBV19	TRBJ1-3	ASSASFPGNTIY
TRBV28	TRBJ1-1	ASSTPGQGPEAF
TRBV18	TRBJ1-5	ASSVNPGSNQPQH
TRBV5-6	TRBJ1-1	ASSLDRNTEAF
TRBV25-1	TRBJ2-7	ASSDRRTGEAEQY
TRBV18	TRBJ2-1	ASSPSRPAPGDEQF
TRBV5-1	TRBJ2-2	ASTTLAGGYGELF
TRBV2	TRBJ1-1	ASSPRPSNTEAF
TRBV2	TRBJ1-2	ASRPFGPGSGYT
TRBV3-1/TRBV3-2	TRBJ2-3	ASSSPGQGTDTQY
TRBV5-4	TRBJ1-2	ASSLVAGTPYGYT
TRBV5-6	TRBJ1-2	ASSFRMGQGSVAYGYT
TRBV2	TRBJ2-2	ASRQSYTGELF
TRBV5-4	TRBJ1-5	ASSLAGGNQPQH
TRBV5-8	TRBJ1-2	ASSPGMPPLSVT
TRBV7-2	TRBJ2-3	ASSPGGLGYTQY